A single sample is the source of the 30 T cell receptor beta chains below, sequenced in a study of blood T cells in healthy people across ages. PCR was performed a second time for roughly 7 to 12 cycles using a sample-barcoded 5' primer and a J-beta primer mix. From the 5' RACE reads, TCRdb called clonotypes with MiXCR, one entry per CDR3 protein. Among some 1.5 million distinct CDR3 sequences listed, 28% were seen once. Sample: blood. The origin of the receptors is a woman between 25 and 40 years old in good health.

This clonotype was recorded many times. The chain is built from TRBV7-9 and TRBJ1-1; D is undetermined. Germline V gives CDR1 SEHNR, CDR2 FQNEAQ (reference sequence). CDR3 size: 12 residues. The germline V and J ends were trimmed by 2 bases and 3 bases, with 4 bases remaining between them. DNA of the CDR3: TGTGCCAGCAGCTTATCGGACACTGAAGCTTTCTTT. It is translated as CASSLSDTEAFF. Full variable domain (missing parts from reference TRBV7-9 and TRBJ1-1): DTGVSQNPRHKITKRGQNVTFRCDPISEHNRLYWYRQTLGQGPEFLTYFQNEAQLEKSRLLSDRFSAERPKGSFSTLEIQRTEQGDSAMYLCASSLSDTEAFFGQGTRLTVV.

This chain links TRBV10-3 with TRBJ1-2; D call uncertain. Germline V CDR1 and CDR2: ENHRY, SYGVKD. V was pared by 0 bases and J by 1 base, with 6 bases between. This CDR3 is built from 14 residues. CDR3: CAISESTINYGYTF. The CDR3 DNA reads TGTGCCATCAGTGAGTCGACAATTAACTATGGCTACACCTTC.

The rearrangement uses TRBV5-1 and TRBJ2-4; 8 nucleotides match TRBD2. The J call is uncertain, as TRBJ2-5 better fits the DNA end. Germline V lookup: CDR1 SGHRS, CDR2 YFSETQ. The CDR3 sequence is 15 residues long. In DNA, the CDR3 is TGCGCCAGCAGCTTGGCCGGGAGGGACGGGGAGACCCAGTACTTC. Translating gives CASSLAGRDGETQYF.

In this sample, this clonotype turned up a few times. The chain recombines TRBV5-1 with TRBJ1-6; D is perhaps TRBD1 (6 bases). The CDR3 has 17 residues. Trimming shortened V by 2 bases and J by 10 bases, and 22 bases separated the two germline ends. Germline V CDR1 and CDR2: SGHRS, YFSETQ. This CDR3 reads CASSLLSGGTWNSPLHF. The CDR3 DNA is TGCGCCAGCAGCTTACTCTCCGGCGGGACATGGAACTCACCCCTCCACTTT.

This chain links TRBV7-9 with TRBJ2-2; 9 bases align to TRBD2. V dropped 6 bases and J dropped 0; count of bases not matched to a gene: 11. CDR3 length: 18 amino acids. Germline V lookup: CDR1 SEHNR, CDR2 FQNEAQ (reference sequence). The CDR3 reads CASSLSPGLATNTGELFF. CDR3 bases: TGTGCCAGCAGTTTATCGCCGGGACTAGCCACGAACACCGGGGAGCTGTTTTTT.

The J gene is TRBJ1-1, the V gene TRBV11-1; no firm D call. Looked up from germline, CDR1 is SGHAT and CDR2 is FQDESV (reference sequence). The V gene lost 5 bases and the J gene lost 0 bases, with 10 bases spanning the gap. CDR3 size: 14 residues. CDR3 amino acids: CASSRTSLNTEAFF. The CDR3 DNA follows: TGTGCCAGCAGCCGAACATCTCTGAACACTGAAGCTTTCTTT. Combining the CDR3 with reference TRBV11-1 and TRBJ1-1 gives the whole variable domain EAEVAQSPRYKITEKSQAVAFWCDPISGHATLYWYRQILGQGPELLVQFQDESVVDDSQLPKDRFSAERLKGVDSTLKIQPAELGDSAMYLCASSRTSLNTEAFFGQGTRLTVV.

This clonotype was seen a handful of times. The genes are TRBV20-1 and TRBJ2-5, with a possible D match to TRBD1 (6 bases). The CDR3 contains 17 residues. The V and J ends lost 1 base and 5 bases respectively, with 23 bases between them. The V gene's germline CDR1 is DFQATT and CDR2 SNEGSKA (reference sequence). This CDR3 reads CSARATDGQGRLETQYF. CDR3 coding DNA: TGCAGTGCTAGAGCAACGGATGGGCAGGGGCGCCTGGAGACCCAGTACTTC.

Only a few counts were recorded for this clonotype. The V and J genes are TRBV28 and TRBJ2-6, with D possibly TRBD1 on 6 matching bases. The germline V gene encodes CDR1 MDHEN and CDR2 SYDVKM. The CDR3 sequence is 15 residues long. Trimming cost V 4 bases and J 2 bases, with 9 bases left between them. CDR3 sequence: CASSSYRAGANVLTF. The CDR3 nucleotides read TGTGCCAGCAGTTCGTACAGGGCTGGGGCCAACGTCCTGACTTTC. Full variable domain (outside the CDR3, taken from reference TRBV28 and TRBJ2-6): DVKVTQSSRYLVKRTGEKVFLECVQDMDHENMFWYRQDPGLGLRLIYFSYDVKMKEKGDIPEGYSVSREKKERFSLILESASTNQTSMYLCASSSYRAGANVLTFGAGSRLTVL.

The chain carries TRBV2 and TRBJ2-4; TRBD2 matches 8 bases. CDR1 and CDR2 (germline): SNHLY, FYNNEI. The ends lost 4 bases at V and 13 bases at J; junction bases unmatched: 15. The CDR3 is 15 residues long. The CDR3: CASSGSRTSTETQYF. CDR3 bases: TGTGCCAGCAGTGGATCAAGGACTAGCACAGAAACCCAGTACTTC.

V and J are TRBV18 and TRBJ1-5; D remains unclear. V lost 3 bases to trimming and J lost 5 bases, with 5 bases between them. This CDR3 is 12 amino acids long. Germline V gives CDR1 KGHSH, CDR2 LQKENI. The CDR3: CASSPRDQPQHF. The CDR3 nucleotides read TGTGCCAGCTCACCTAGGGATCAGCCCCAGCATTTT.

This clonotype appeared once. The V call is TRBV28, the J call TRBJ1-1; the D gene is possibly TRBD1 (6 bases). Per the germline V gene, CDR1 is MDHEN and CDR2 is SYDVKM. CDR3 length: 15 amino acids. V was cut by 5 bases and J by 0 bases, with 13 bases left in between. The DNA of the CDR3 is TGTGCCAGCAGTCCTGCACAGGGTATGAACACTGAAGCTTTCTTT. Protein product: CASSPAQGMNTEAFF.

CDR3 loop: CASSEGGQLAGELFF. The CDR3 coding sequence is TGCGCCAGCAGCGAGGGCGGACAACTCGCCGGGGAGCTGTTTTTT. J is TRBJ2-2 and V is TRBV5-1; TRBD1 or TRBD2 may be the D gene (5 bases each). Germline V lookup: CDR1 SGHRS, CDR2 YFSETQ. Trimming removed 4 bases from V and 6 bases from J, with 16 bases in between. The CDR3 has 15 residues.

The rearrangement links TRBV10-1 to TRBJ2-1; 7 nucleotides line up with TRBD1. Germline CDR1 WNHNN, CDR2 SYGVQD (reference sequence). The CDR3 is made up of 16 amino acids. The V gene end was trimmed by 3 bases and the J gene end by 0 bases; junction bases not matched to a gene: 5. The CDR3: CASSESQGSSYNEQFF. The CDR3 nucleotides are TGCGCCAGCAGTGAATCACAGGGGAGCTCCTACAATGAGCAGTTCTTC.

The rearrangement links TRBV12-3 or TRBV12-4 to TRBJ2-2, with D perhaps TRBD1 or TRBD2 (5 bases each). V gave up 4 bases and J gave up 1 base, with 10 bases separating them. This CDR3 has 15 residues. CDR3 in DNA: TGTGCCAGCAGTTCCCGGGGCGGGAACACCGGGGAGCTGTTTTTT. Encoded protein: CASSSRGGNTGELFF.

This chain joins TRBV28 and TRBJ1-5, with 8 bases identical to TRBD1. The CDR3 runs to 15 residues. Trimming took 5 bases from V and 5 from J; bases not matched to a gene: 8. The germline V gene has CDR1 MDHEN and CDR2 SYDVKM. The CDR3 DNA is TGTGCCAGCAGTACAAAGCACAGGGGGGATCAGCCCCAGCATTTT. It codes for CASSTKHRGDQPQHF.

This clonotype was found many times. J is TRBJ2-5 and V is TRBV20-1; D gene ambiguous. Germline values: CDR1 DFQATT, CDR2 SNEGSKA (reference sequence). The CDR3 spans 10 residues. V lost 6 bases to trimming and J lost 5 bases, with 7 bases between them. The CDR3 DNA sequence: TGCAGTGCCAACGCGGAGACCCAGTACTTC. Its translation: CSANAETQYF.

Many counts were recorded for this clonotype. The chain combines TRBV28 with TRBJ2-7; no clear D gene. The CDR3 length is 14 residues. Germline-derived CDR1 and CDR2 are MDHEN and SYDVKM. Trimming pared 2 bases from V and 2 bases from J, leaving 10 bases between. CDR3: CASSLRPSAYEQYF. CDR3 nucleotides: TGTGCCAGCAGTTTACGTCCTTCAGCCTACGAGCAGTACTTC. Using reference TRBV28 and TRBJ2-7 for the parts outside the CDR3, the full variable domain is DVKVTQSSRYLVKRTGEKVFLECVQDMDHENMFWYRQDPGLGLRLIYFSYDVKMKEKGDIPEGYSVSREKKERFSLILESASTNQTSMYLCASSLRPSAYEQYFGPGTRLTVT.

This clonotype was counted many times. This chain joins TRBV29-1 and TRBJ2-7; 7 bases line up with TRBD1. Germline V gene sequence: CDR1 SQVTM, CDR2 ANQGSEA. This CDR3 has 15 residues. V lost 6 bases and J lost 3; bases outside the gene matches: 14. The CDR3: CSVRGDLGQIYEQYF. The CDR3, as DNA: TGCAGCGTCCGAGGAGATTTGGGACAGATCTACGAGCAGTACTTC.

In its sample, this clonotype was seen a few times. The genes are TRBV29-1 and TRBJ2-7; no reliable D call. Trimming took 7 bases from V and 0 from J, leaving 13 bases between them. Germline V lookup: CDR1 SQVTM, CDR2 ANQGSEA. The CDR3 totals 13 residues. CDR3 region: CSAERSVSYEQYF. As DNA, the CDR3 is TGCAGCGCCGAACGGAGCGTCTCCTACGAGCAGTACTTC.

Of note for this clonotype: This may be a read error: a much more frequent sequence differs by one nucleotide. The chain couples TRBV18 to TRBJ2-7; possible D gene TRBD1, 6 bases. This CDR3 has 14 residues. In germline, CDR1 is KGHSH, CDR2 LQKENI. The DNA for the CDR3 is TGTGCCGGCTCACCGGACAGCATCTCCTACGAGCAGTACTTC. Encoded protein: CAGSPDSISYEQYF.

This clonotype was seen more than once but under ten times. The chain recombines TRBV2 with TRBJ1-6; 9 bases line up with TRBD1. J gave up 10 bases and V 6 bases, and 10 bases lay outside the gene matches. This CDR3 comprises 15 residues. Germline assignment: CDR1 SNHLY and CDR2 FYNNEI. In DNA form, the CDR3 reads TGTGCCAGCAGGTTTCCGGGACAGGGATTCTCACCCCTCCACTTT. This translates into CASRFPGQGFSPLHF.

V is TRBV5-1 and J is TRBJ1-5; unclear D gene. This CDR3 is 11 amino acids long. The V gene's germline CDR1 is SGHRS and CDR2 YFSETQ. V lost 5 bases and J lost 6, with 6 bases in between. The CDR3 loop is CASRVPQPQHF. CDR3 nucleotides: TGCGCCAGCAGGGTGCCTCAGCCCCAGCATTTT.

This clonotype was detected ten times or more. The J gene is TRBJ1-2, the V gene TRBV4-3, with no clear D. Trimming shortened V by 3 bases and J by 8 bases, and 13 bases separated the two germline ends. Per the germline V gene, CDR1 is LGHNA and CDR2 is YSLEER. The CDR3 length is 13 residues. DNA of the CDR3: TGCGCCAGCAGCCAGGAGGAGCGTCGCGGCTACACCTTC. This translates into CASSQEERRGYTF.

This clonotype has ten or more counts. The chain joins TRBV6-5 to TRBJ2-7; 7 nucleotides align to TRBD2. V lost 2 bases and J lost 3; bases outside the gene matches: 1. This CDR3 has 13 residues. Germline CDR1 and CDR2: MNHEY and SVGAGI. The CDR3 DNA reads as TGTGCCAGCAGTTACAAGCGGGACTACGAGCAGTACTTC. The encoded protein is CASSYKRDYEQYF.

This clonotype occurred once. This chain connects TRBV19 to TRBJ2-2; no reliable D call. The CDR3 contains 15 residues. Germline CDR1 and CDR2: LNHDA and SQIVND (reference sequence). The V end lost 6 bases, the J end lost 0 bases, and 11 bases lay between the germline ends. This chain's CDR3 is CASRTRRANTGELFF. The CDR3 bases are TGTGCCAGTAGAACCAGGAGAGCGAACACCGGGGAGCTGTTTTTT.

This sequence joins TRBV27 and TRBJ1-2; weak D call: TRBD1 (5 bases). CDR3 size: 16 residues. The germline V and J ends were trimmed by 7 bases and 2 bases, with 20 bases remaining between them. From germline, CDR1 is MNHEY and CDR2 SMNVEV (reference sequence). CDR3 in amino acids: CASTANLGQPNYGYTF. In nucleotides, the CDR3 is TGTGCCAGCACAGCAAACCTCGGACAACCAAACTATGGCTACACCTTC.

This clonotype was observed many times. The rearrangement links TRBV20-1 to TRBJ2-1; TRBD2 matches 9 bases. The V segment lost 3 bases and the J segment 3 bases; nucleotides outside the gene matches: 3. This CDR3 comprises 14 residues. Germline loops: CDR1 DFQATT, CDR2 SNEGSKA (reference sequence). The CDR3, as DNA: TGCAGTGCTAGCGAGCGGGGGGACTACAATGAGCAGTTCTTC. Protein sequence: CSASERGDYNEQFF.

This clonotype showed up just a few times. The CDR3 sequence is CATSYGQGEGWPQHF. In DNA form, the CDR3 reads TGTGCCACCAGCTACGGACAGGGAGAAGGTTGGCCCCAGCATTTT. The rearrangement uses TRBV15 and TRBJ1-5, with 8 bases matching TRBD1. J was trimmed by 9 bases and V by 5 bases; bases with no gene match: 12. CDR3 length: 15 amino acids. CDR1 is LNHNV and CDR2 is YYDKDF in the germline V gene (reference sequence).

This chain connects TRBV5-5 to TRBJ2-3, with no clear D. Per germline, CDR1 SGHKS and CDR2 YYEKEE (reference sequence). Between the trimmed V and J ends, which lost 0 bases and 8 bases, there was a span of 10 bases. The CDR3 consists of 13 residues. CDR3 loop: CASSLVVPGTQYF. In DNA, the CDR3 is TGTGCCAGCAGCTTGGTAGTCCCAGGTACGCAGTATTTT.

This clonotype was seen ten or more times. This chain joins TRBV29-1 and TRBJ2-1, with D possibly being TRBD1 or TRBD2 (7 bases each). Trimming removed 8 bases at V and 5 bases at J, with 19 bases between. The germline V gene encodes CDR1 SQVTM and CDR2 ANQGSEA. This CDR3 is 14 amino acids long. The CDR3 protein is CSSHREGADNEQFF. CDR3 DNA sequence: TGCAGCTCCCATAGGGAGGGGGCCGACAATGAGCAGTTCTTC.